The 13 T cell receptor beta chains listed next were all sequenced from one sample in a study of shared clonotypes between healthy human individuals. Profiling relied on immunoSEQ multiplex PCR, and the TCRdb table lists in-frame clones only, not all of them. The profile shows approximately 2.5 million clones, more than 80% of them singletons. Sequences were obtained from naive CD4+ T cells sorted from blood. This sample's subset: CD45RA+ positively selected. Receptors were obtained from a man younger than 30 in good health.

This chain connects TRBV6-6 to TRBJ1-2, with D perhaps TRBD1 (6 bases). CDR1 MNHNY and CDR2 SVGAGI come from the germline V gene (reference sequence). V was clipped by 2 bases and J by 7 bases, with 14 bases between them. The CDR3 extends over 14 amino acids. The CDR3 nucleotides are TGTGCCAGCAGTTACACACCGGGGGCAGGTGGCTACACCTTC. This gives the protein CASSYTPGAGGYTF.

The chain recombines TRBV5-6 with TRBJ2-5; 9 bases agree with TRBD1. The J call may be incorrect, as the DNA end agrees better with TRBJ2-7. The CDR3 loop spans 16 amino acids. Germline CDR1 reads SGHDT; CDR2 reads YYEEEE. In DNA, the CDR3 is TGTGCCAGCAGCTTGGGCGGGGGACAGGGATTAGGCGAGCAGTACTTC. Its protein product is CASSLGGGQGLGEQYF.

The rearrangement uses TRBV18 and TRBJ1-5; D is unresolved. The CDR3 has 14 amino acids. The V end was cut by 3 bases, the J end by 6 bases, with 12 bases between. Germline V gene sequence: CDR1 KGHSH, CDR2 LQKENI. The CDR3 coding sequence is TGTGCCAGCTCACCGGGAGGCGAAGGTCAGCCCCAGCATTTT. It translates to CASSPGGEGQPQHF.

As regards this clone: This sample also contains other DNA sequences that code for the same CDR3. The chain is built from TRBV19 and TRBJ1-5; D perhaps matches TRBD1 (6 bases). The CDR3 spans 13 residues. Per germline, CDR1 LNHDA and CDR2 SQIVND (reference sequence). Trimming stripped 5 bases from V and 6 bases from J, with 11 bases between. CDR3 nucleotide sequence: TGTGCCAGTAGTGTACAGGGAGGTCAGCCCCAGCATTTT. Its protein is CASSVQGGQPQHF.

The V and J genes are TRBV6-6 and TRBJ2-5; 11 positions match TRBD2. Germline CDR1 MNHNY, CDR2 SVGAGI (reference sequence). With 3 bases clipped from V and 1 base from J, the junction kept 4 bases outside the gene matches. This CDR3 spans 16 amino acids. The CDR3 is CASSYRSGGAQETQYF. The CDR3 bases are TGTGCCAGCAGTTATCGTAGCGGGGGGGCCCAAGAGACCCAGTACTTC.

The chain's CDR3 is CASSLDGNIDEQYF. CDR3 coding DNA: TGTGCCAGCAGCTTAGATGGGAACATCGACGAGCAGTACTTC. The rearrangement links TRBV11-2 to TRBJ2-7, with D unresolved. The CDR3 consists of 14 residues. CDR1 SGHAT and CDR2 FQNNGV come from the germline V gene. V gave up 0 bases and J gave up 5 bases, with 11 bases separating them.

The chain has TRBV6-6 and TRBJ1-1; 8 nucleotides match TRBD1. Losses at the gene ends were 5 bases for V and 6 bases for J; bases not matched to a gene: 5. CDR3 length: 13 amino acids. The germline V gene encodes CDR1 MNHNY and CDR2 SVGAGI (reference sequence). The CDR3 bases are TGTGCCAGCAGTAGGCAGGGGGCCCCTGAAGCTTTCTTT. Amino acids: CASSRQGAPEAFF.

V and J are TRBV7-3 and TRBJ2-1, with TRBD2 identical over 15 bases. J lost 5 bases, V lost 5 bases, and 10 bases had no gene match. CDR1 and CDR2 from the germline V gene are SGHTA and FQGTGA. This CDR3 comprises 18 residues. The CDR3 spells CASSPSGTSGGTNNEQFF. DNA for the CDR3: TGTGCCAGCAGCCCCAGTGGGACTAGCGGGGGGACCAACAATGAGCAGTTCTTC. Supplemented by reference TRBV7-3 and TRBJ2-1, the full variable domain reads GAGVSQTPSNKVTEKGKYVELRCDPISGHTALYWYRQSLGQGPEFLIYFQGTGAADDSGLPNDRFFAVRPEGSVSTLKIQRTERGDSAVYLCASSPSGTSGGTNNEQFFGPGTRLTVL.

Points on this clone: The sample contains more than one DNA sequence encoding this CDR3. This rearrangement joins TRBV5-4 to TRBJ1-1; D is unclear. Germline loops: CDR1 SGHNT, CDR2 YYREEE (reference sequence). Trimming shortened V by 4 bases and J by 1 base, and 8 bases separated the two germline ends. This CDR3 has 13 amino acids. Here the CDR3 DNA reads TGTGCCAGCAGCCCAGGTGGGAACACTGAAGCTTTCTTT. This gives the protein CASSPGGNTEAFF.

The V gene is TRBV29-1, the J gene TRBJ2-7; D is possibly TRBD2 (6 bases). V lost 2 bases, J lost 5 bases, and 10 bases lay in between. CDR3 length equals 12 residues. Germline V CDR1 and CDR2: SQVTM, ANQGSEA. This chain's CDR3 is CSVELGGDEQYF. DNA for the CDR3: TGCAGCGTTGAATTGGGAGGTGACGAGCAGTACTTC.

CDR3 DNA sequence: TGTGCCAGCTCACCAATGGCGACGGGAGCTTCAGATACGCAGTATTTT. This encodes CASSPMATGASDTQYF. The chain carries TRBV18 and TRBJ2-3; tentative D call: TRBD2 (6 bases). CDR1 is KGHSH, CDR2 LQKENI, per germline. Trimming cost V 2 bases and J 4 bases, with 16 bases left between them. There are 16 residues in the CDR3.

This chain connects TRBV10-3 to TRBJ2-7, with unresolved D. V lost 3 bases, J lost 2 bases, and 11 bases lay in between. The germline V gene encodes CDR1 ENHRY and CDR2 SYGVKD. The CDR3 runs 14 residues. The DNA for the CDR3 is TGTGCCATCAGTGACCCCCAAACCCCCTACGAGCAGTACTTC. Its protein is CAISDPQTPYEQYF.

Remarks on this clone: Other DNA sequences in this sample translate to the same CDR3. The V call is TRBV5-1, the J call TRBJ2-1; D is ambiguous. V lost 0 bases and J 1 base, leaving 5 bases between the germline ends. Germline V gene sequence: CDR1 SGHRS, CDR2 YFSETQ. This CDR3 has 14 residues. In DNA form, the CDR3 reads TGCGCCAGCAGCTTGGATGGTTCCTACAATGAGCAGTTCTTC. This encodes CASSLDGSYNEQFF.